These 5 T cell receptor beta chains were sequenced from one sample in a study of T and B cells in COVID-19 patients. From blood, about 250-500 ng of genomic DNA served as TRB template. BIOMED2 TRB-A/B primer pools were used in multiplex TRB PCR. TCRdb fed the multiplex PCR reads into MiXCR, producing one record per CDR3 protein. The sample consists of approximately 3,000 distinct CDR3 sequences, under 25% of them appearing once. Input material: blood. The source of these receptors is a human donor with active COVID-19.

This clonotype was observed a handful of times. The chain links TRBV24-1 to TRBJ2-7; 10 nucleotides line up with TRBD1. J was trimmed by 9 bases and V by 3 bases; bases with no gene match: 4. The CDR3 is made up of 13 amino acids. CDR1 is KGHDR and CDR2 is SFDVKD in the germline V gene. In DNA form, the CDR3 reads TGTGCCACCAGTGATCCCGGGACAGGGGTGCAGTACTTC. Amino acids: CATSDPGTGVQYF.

V is TRBV4-2 and J is TRBJ2-5; 7 nucleotides match TRBD1. This CDR3 comprises 15 residues. V shed 3 bases, J shed 5 bases, and the junction held 9 bases outside the gene matches. Per germline, CDR1 LGHNA and CDR2 YNFKEQ. Here the CDR3 DNA reads TGTGCCAGCAGCCATGGGGACAGTGGTACGGAGACCCAGTACTTC. Amino acids: CASSHGDSGTETQYF.

This chain connects TRBV7-2 to TRBJ2-3; 10 nucleotides match TRBD2. Germline values: CDR1 SGHTA, CDR2 FQGNSA. This CDR3 comprises 17 residues. V gave up 4 bases and J gave up 4 bases; unmatched junction bases: 11. CDR3 coding DNA: TGTGCCAGCAGCTCAAGCCCTTTTAGCGGGAGGTCAGATACGCAGTATTTT. As protein: CASSSSPFSGRSDTQYF.

This clonotype is labeled medium-sized. The J gene is TRBJ1-6, the V gene TRBV19; D unclear. Germline V gene sequence: CDR1 LNHDA, CDR2 SQIVND (reference sequence). CDR3 length: 15 residues. V lost 8 bases to trimming and J lost 0 bases, with 11 bases between them. CDR3 loop: CASQDRSSYNSPLHF. The CDR3 region has the DNA TGTGCCAGTCAGGACCGTAGCTCCTATAATTCACCCCTCCACTTT.

CDR3: CATLAGVGEYTDTQYF. CDR3 nucleotides: TGTGCCACCCTAGCGGGAGTCGGAGAATACACAGATACGCAGTATTTT. The rearrangement uses TRBV6-2 or TRBV6-3 and TRBJ2-3; 10 bases align to TRBD2. There are 16 residues in the CDR3. Per the germline V gene, CDR1 is MNHEY and CDR2 is SVGEGT. V dropped 10 bases and J dropped 2; count of bases not matched to a gene: 12.